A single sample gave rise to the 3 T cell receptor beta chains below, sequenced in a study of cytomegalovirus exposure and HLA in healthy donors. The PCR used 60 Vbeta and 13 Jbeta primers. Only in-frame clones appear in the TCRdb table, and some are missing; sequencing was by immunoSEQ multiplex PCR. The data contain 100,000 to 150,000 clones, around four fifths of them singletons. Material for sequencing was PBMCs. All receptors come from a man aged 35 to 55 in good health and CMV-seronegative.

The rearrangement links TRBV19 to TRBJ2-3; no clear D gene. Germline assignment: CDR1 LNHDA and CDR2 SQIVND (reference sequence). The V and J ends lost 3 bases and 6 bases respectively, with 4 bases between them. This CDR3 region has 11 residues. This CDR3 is CASSIGDTQYF. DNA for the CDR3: TGTGCCAGTAGTATCGGGGATACGCAGTATTTT.

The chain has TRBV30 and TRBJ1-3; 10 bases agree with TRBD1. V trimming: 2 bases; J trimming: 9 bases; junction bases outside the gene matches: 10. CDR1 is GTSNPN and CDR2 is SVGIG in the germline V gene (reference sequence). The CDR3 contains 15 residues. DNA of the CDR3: TGTGCCTGGAGTACGCAGACAGGGGGCGCGGGCACCATATATTTT. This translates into CAWSTQTGGAGTIYF. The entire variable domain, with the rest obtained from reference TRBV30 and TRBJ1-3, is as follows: SQTIHQWPATLVQPVGSPLSLECTVEGTSNPNLYWYRQAAGRGLQLLFYSVGIGQISSEVPQNLSASRPQDRQFILSSKKLLLSDSGFYLCAWSTQTGGAGTIYFGEGSWLTVV.

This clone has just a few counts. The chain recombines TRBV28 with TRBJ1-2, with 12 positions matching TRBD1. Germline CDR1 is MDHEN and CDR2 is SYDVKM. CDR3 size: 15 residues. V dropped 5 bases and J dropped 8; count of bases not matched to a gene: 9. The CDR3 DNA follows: TGTGCCAGCAGTCGCCCGGGACAGGGGGCCCGGGGCTACACCTTC. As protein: CASSRPGQGARGYTF.